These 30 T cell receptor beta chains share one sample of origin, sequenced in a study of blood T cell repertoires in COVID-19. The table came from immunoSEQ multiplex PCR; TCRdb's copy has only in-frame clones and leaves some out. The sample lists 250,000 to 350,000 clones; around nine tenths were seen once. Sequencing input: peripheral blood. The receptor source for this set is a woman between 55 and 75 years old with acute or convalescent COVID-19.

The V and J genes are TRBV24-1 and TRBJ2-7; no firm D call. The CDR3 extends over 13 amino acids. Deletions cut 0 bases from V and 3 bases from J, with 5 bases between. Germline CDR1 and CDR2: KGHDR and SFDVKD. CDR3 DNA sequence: TGTGCCACCAGTGATTTGGGCAGCTACGAGCAGTACTTC. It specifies CATSDLGSYEQYF.

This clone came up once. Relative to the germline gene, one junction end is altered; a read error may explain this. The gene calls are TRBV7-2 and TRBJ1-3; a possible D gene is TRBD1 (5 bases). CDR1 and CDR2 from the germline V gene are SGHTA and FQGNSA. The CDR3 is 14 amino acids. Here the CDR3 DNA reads TGTGCCAGCAGCTCCCAGGGATACGGAAACACCATGTATTTT. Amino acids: CASSSQGYGNTMYF.

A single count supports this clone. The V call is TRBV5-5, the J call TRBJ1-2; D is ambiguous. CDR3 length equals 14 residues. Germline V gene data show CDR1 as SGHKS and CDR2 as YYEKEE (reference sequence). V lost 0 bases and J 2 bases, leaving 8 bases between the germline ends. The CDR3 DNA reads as TGTGCCAGCAGCTTGGGAAGCCTCAACTATGGCTACACCTTC. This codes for CASSLGSLNYGYTF.

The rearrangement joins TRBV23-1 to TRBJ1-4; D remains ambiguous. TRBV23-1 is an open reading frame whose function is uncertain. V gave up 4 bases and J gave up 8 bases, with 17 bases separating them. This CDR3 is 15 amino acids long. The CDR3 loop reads CASSRFVRGGEKLFF. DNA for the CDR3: TGCGCCAGCAGTCGATTCGTGAGAGGTGGAGAAAAACTGTTTTTT.

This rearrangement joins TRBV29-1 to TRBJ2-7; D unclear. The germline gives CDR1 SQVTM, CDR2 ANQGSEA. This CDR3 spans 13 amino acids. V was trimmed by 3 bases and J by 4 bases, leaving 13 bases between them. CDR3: CSVDPGGTYEQYF. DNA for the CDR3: TGCAGCGTTGATCCAGGTGGAACGTACGAGCAGTACTTC.

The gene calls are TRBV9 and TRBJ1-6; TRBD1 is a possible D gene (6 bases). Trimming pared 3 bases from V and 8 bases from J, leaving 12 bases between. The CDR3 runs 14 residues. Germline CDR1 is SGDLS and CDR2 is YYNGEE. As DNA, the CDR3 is TGTGCCAGCAGCGCCGCAGGGGAACATTCACCCCTCCACTTT. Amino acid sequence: CASSAAGEHSPLHF.

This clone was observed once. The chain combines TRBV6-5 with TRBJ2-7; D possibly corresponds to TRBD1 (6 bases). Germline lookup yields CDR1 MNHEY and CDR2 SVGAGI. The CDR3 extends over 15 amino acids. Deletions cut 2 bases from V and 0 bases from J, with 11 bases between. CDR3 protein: CASSYLGTSSYEQYF. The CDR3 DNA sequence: TGTGCCAGCAGTTACCTCGGGACAAGCTCCTACGAGCAGTACTTC.

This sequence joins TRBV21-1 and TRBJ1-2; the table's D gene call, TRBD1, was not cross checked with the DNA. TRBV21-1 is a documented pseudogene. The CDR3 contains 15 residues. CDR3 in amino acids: CASSSPRTTGYGYTF. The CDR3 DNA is TGTGCCAGCAGCTCCCCGAGGACAACGGGCTATGGCTACACCTTC.

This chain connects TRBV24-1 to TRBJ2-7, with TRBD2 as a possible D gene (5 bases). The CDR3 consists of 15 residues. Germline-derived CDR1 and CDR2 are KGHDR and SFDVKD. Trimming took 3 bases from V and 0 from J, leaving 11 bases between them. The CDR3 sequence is CATSDGDRGSYEQYF. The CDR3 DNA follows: TGTGCCACCAGTGATGGCGATCGGGGCTCCTACGAGCAGTACTTC.

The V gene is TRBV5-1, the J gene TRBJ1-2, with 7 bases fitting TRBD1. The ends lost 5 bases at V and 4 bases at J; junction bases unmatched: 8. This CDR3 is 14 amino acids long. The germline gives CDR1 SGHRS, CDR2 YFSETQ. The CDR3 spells CASSSEGAIYGYTF. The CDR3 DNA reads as TGCGCCAGCAGTTCGGAGGGGGCCATCTATGGCTACACCTTC.

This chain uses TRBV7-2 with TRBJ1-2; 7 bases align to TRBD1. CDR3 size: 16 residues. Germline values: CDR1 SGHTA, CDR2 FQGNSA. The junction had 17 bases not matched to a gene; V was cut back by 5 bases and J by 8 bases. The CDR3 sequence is CASSGQTGWVGDGYTF. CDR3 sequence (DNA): TGTGCCAGCAGCGGTCAGACAGGGTGGGTCGGGGACGGCTACACCTTC.

In DNA form, the CDR3 reads TGTGCCAGCACCTACTCGAGCTCCTACAATGAGCAGTTCTTC. Its translation is CASTYSSSYNEQFF. The chain couples TRBV5-4 to TRBJ2-1; no clear D. The CDR3 covers 14 residues. CDR1 and CDR2 from the germline V gene are SGHNT and YYREEE (reference sequence). Trimming took 6 bases from V and 0 from J, leaving 10 bases between them.

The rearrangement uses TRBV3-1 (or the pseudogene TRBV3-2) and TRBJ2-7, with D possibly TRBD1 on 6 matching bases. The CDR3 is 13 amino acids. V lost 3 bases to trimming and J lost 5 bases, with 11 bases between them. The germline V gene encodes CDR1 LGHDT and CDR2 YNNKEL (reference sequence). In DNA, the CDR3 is TGTGCCAGCAGCCAGGGGGCGGCGAACGAGCAGTACTTC. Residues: CASSQGAANEQYF.

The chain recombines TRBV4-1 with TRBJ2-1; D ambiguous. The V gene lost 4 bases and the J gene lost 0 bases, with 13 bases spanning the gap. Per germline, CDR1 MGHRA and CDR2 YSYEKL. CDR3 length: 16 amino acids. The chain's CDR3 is CASSRILPSSYNEQFF. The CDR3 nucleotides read TGCGCCAGCAGCCGCATACTCCCGAGCTCCTACAATGAGCAGTTCTTC.

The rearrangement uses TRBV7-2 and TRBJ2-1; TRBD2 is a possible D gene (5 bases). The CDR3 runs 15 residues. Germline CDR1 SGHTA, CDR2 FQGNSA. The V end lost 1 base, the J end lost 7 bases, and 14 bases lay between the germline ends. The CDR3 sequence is CASSLVLDLRNEQFF. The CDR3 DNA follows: TGTGCCAGCAGCTTAGTACTAGATCTGAGGAATGAGCAGTTCTTC. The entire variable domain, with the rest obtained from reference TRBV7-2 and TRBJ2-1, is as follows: GAGVSQSPSNKVTEKGKDVELRCDPISGHTALYWYRQSLGQGLEFLIYFQGNSAPDKSGLPSDRFSAERTGGSVSTLTIQRTQQEDSAVYLCASSLVLDLRNEQFFGPGTRLTVL.

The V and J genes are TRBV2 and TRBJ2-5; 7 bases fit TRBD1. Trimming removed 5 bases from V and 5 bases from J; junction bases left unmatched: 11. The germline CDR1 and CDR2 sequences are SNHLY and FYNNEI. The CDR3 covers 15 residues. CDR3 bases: TGTGCCAGCAGTCGACAGGGTCGATCACTCGAGACCCAGTACTTC. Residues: CASSRQGRSLETQYF. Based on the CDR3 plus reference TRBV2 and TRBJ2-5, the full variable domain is EPEVTQTPSHQVTQMGQEVILRCVPISNHLYFYWYRQILGQKVEFLVSFYNNEISEKSEIFDDQFSVERPDGSNFTLKIRSTKLEDSAMYFCASSRQGRSLETQYFGPGTRLLVL.

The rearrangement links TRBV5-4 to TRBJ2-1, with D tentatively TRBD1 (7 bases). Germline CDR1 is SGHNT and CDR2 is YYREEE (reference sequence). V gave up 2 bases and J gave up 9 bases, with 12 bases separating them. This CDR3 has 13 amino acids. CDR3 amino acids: CASSLGGTAEQFF. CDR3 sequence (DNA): TGTGCCAGCAGCTTAGGGGGGACAGCTGAGCAGTTCTTC.

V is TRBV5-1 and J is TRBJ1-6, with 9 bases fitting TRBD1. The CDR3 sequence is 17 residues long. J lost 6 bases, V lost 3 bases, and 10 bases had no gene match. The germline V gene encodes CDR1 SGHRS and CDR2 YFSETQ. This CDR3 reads CASSWETGGAFNSPLHF. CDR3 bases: TGCGCCAGCAGCTGGGAAACAGGGGGCGCTTTTAATTCACCCCTCCACTTT.

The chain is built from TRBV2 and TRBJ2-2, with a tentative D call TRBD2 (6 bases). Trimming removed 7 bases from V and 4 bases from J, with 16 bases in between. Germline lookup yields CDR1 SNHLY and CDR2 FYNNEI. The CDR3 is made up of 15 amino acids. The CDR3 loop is CASNPPKGGTGELFF. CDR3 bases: TGTGCCAGCAACCCCCCAAAGGGAGGCACCGGGGAGCTGTTTTTT.

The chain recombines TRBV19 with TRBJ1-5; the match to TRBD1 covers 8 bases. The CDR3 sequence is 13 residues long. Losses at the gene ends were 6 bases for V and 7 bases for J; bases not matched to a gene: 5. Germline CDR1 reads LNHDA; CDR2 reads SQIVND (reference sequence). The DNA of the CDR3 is TGTGCCAGTAGAGACAGGGGACAACAGCCCCAGCATTTT. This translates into CASRDRGQQPQHF.

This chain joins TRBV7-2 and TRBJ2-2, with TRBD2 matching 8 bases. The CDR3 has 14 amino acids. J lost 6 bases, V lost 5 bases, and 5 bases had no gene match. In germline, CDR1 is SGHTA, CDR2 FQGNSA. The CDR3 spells CASSDGRGSGELFF. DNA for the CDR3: TGTGCCAGCAGCGACGGGAGGGGCTCCGGGGAGCTGTTTTTT.

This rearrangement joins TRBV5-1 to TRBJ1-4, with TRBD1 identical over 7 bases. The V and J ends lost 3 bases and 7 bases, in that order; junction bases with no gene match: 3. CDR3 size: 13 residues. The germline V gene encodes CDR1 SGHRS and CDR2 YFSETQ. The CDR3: CASSWGQLEKLFF. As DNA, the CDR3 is TGCGCCAGCAGCTGGGGACAGCTTGAAAAACTGTTTTTT.

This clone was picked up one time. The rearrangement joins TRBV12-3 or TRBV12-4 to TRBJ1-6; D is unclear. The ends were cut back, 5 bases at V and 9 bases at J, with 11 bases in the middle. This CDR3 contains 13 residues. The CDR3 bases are TGTGCCAGCAGTCCCCAGGTGGGTTCACCCCTCCACTTT. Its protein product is CASSPQVGSPLHF.

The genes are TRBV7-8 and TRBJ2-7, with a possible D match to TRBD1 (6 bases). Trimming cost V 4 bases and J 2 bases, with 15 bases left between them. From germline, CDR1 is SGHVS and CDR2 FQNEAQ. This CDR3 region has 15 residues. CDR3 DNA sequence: TGTGCCAGCAGCTCGGGCCGGGACATCACCTACGAGCAGTACTTC. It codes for CASSSGRDITYEQYF.

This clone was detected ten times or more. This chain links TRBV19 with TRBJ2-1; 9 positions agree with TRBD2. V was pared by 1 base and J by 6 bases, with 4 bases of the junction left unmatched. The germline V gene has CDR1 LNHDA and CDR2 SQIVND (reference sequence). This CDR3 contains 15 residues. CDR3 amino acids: CASSIAAGGSNEQFF. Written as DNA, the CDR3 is TGTGCCAGTAGTATAGCAGCGGGGGGTAGCAATGAGCAGTTCTTC.

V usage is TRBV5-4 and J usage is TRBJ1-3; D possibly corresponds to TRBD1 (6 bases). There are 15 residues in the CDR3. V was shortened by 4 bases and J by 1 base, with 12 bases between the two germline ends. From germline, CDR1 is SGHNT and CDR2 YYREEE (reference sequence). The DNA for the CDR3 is TGTGCCAGCAGCGCACAGGGTTCGTCTGGAAACACCATATATTTT. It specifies CASSAQGSSGNTIYF.

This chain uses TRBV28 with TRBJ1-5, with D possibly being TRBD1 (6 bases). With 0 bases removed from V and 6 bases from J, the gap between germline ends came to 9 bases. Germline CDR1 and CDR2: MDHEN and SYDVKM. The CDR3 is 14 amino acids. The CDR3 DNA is TGTGCCAGCAGTTTATGGCAGGGGTTTCAGCCCCAGCATTTT. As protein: CASSLWQGFQPQHF.

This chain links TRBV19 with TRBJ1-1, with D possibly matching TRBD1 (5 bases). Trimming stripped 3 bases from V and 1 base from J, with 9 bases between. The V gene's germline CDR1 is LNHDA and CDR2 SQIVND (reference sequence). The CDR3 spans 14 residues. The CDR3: CASSMGGTNTEAFF. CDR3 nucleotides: TGTGCCAGTAGTATGGGAGGGACGAACACTGAAGCTTTCTTT.

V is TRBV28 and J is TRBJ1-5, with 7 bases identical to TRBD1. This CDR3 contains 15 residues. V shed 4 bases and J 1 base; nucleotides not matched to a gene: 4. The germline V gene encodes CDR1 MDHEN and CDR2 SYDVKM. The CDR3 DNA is TGTGCCAGCAGTTCCCCGACAGGGAGCAATCAGCCCCAGCATTTT. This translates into CASSSPTGSNQPQHF. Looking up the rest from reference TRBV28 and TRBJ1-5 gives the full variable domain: DVKVTQSSRYLVKRTGEKVFLECVQDMDHENMFWYRQDPGLGLRLIYFSYDVKMKEKGDIPEGYSVSREKKERFSLILESASTNQTSMYLCASSSPTGSNQPQHFGDGTRLSIL.

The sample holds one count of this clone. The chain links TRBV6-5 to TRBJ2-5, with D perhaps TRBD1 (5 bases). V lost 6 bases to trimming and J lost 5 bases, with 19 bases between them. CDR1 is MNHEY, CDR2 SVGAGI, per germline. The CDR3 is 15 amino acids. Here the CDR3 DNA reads TGTGCCAGCAGCACCCAAGGGGCCCTGGGGGAGACCCAGTACTTC. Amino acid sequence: CASSTQGALGETQYF.